This T cell receptor beta chain was recovered during a study of spatial heterogeneity in lung cancer. The ends were cut back, 7 bases at V and 0 bases at J, with 9 bases in the middle. Germline lookup yields CDR1 SQVTM and CDR2 ANQGSEA. This CDR3 comprises 12 residues. Every individual TCR cDNA molecule carried its own unique molecular identifier, which allowed correction of PCR and sequencing errors. TCRdb reprocessed the 5' RACE reads via MiXCR and lists one record per CDR3 protein. Counted here are around 75,000 distinct CDR3 sequences, about 14% occurring once; the ten biggest clones make up approximately 7%. The table lists this clonotype with many counts. Time point: sample taken at primary tumor resection. Without sorting, whole RNA was sequenced from tumor, nontumor lung or frozen PBMC.

The chain is built from TRBV29-1 and TRBJ1-1; no definite D call. This clonotype originated in a male donor with early-stage non-small cell lung cancer. Source: PBMCs, taken at surgery. Here the CDR3 reads CSATLLNTEAFF. CDR3 DNA: TGCAGCGCCACCCTTTTGAACACTGAAGCTTTCTTT.